The 30 T cell receptor beta chains below come from one sample, sequenced in a study of beta chain features in type 1 diabetes. Study-wide results and caveats: Among patients with Type 1 diabetes, TCRB CDR3s were moderately but significantly shorter in every one of the four CD4+ subsets.

What was sequenced were expressed TCRB transcripts, since all of the isolated RNA had been reverse transcribed. The repertoire was sequenced with immunoSEQ multiplex PCR; TCRdb's copy has only in-frame clones and lacks some. This table has approximately 26,000 clones, about two thirds appearing once. Their antigens remain unidentified. The source material was Tregs from blood. Receptor source: a woman younger than 45 with type 1 diabetes.

The V and J genes are TRBV10-3 and TRBJ1-1, with D perhaps TRBD1 (5 bases). CDR1 is ENHRY and CDR2 is SYGVKD in the germline V gene. This CDR3 is 14 amino acids long. V was pared by 0 bases and J by 4 bases, with 9 bases between. The CDR3 here is CAISESVGGTEAFF. For the CDR3, the DNA is TGTGCCATCAGTGAGTCGGTGGGGGGCACTGAAGCTTTCTTT.

This clone was counted a few times. The CDR3 nucleotides read TGCGCCAGCAGCGGAAAGGGGTGGGGTGCTTTCTTT. Protein product: CASSGKGWGAFF. The genes are TRBV5-1 and TRBJ1-1, with D perhaps matching TRBD1 (5 bases). The CDR3 is made up of 12 amino acids. CDR1 is SGHRS and CDR2 is YFSETQ in the germline V gene. With 4 bases removed from V and 11 bases from J, the gap between germline ends came to 15 bases.

The chain is built from TRBV7-2 and TRBJ2-1; 13 bases agree with TRBD2. The V gene end was trimmed by 0 bases and the J gene end by 8 bases; junction bases not matched to a gene: 10. Germline values: CDR1 SGHTA, CDR2 FQGNSA. This CDR3 contains 18 residues. The CDR3 region is CASSLASLGLAGRDEQFF. CDR3 in DNA: TGTGCCAGCAGCTTAGCTAGTCTGGGACTAGCGGGAAGGGATGAGCAGTTCTTC.

CDR3 region: CATSWGRDSNQPQHF. In DNA, the CDR3 is TGTGCCACCTCGTGGGGCAGAGATAGCAATCAGCCCCAGCATTTT. The rearrangement links TRBV19 to TRBJ1-5; D may be TRBD1 (5 bases). The CDR3 totals 15 residues. CDR1 and CDR2 (germline): LNHDA, SQIVND (reference sequence). Trimming stripped 10 bases from V and 0 bases from J, with 16 bases between.

The chain recombines TRBV12-5 with TRBJ2-2, with 10 bases fitting TRBD1. The J segment lost 7 bases and the V segment lost 1 base, leaving 6 bases of the junction unmatched. The CDR3 runs to 16 residues. CDR1 and CDR2 (germline): LGHNT, FRNRAP. CDR3 sequence (DNA): TGTGCTAGTGGTTTGGCGGACAGGGGGACGATCGGGGAGCTGTTTTTT. This codes for CASGLADRGTIGELFF.

This clone was seen once. This sequence joins TRBV11-1 and TRBJ2-6, with TRBD1 matching over 10 bases. Germline CDR1 is SGHAT and CDR2 is FQDESV (reference sequence). The V and J ends lost 3 bases and 2 bases, in that order; junction bases with no gene match: 7. There are 18 residues in the CDR3. For the CDR3, the DNA is TGTGCCAGCAGCTTTTGGGGACAGGGGAGCGCTGGGGCCAACGTCCTGACTTTC. It yields the protein CASSFWGQGSAGANVLTF.

The rearrangement joins TRBV30 to TRBJ2-1; 7 positions match TRBD1. The germline V gene encodes CDR1 GTSNPN and CDR2 SVGIG (reference sequence). The CDR3 totals 17 residues. With V trimmed by 0 bases and J by 3 bases, 11 bases remained unmatched. CDR3: CAWSVGSGTAYYNEQFF. As DNA, the CDR3 is TGTGCCTGGAGTGTTGGGTCCGGGACAGCATACTACAATGAGCAGTTCTTC.

The V gene is TRBV19, the J gene TRBJ1-2; TRBD1 is a possible D gene (6 bases). The CDR3 consists of 14 residues. The V end lost 4 bases, the J end lost 4 bases, and 13 bases lay between the germline ends. Germline V gene lookup returns CDR1 LNHDA and CDR2 SQIVND (reference sequence). The CDR3 DNA reads as TGTGCCAGTAGTAACCAGGGGTTGGTCTATGGCTACACCTTC. This sequence encodes CASSNQGLVYGYTF.

The genes are TRBV10-3 and TRBJ1-1; perhaps TRBD1 as D (6 bases). This CDR3 has 17 amino acids. Trimming removed 4 bases from V and 6 bases from J, with 24 bases in between. Per the germline V gene, CDR1 is ENHRY and CDR2 is SYGVKD. This CDR3 reads CAISAGPQGSLFAEAFF. In nucleotides, the CDR3 is TGTGCCATCAGTGCCGGGCCGCAGGGGAGCTTATTCGCTGAAGCTTTCTTT.

The gene calls are TRBV4-2 and TRBJ2-1; 9 bases line up with TRBD2. The CDR3 spans 16 residues. Germline trimming cut 1 base from V and 0 bases from J; bases unmatched to any gene: 1. Germline lookup yields CDR1 LGHNA and CDR2 YNFKEQ. The CDR3 here is CASSQVSGSSYNEQFF. The CDR3 region has the DNA TGTGCCAGCAGCCAAGTTAGCGGGAGCTCCTACAATGAGCAGTTCTTC.

This chain links TRBV18 with TRBJ2-7; 9 bases match TRBD1. CDR1 and CDR2 (germline): KGHSH, LQKENI. The CDR3 is 18 residues long. Trimming at V came to 6 bases and at J to 2 bases, leaving 17 bases not matched to a gene. The CDR3 loop is CASSGLRDRDFVAYEQYF. CDR3 in DNA: TGTGCCAGCTCTGGACTCCGGGACAGGGATTTTGTGGCCTACGAGCAGTACTTC.

The chain carries TRBV7-9 and TRBJ1-1; no reliable D call. The CDR3 is 15 amino acids. Per germline, CDR1 SEHNR and CDR2 FQNEAQ (reference sequence). V was pared by 3 bases and J by 3 bases, with 14 bases between. DNA of the CDR3: TGTGCCAGCAGCTTTGTACGGGAAAGGGACACTGAAGCTTTCTTT. Translation: CASSFVRERDTEAFF. Full variable domain (remainder filled in from reference TRBV7-9 and TRBJ1-1): DTGVSQNPRHKITKRGQNVTFRCDPISEHNRLYWYRQTLGQGPEFLTYFQNEAQLEKSRLLSDRFSAERPKGSFSTLEIQRTEQGDSAMYLCASSFVRERDTEAFFGQGTRLTVV.

This chain connects TRBV10-2 to TRBJ2-7; a weak D match, TRBD2 (5 bases). CDR3 size: 12 residues. Trimming took off 7 bases at V and 3 bases at J, with 10 bases between the two ends. The germline gives CDR1 WSHSY, CDR2 SAAADI. The CDR3 sequence: CASNDGLYEQYF. Here the CDR3 DNA reads TGCGCCAGCAACGACGGACTCTACGAGCAGTACTTC.

This clone occurred a few times. This chain joins TRBV2 and TRBJ2-7; no reliable D call. The CDR3 consists of 13 residues. Trimming shortened V by 5 bases and J by 0 bases, and 8 bases separated the two germline ends. Looked up from germline, CDR1 is SNHLY and CDR2 is FYNNEI. CDR3 sequence (DNA): TGTGCCAGCAGTCTGACATACTCCTACGAGCAGTACTTC. Protein sequence: CASSLTYSYEQYF.

The rearrangement uses TRBV5-1 and TRBJ2-5; 7 nucleotides align to TRBD1. The assigned J gene may be wrong: the sequence end matches TRBJ2-7 better. The CDR3 consists of 16 residues. Germline CDR1 and CDR2: SGHRS and YFSETQ. The CDR3 bases are TGCGCCAGCAGCTCGGGGACAGTCCAAGGGGTCCACGAGCAGTACTTC. Its translation is CASSSGTVQGVHEQYF.

This chain links TRBV5-1 with TRBJ2-3; D not certain. Trimming shortened V by 7 bases and J by 2 bases, and 17 bases separated the two germline ends. CDR1 SGHRS and CDR2 YFSETQ come from the germline V gene. This CDR3 comprises 15 residues. CDR3 in DNA: TGCGCCAGCTGCGAAGGTGCGGTTGACACAGATACGCAGTATTTT. It codes for CASCEGAVDTDTQYF. The variable domain in full, with the rest retrieved from reference TRBV5-1 and TRBJ2-3, is KAGVTQTPRYLIKTRGQQVTLSCSPISGHRSVSWYQQTPGQGLQFLFEYFSETQRNKGNFPGRFSGRQFSNSRSEMNVSTLELGDSALYLCASCEGAVDTDTQYFGPGTRLTVL.

About this clone: The junction shows a germline mismatch at one end, possibly a read error. The chain uses TRBV29-1 and TRBJ2-7; D gene unclear. Germline values: CDR1 SQVTM, CDR2 ANQGSEA. This CDR3 has 12 residues. The CDR3 spells CSVPKSSHEQYF. CDR3 nucleotides: TGCAGCGTCCCTAAAAGCTCCCACGAGCAGTACTTC.

The chain employs TRBV7-9 and TRBJ1-1; 8 bases align to TRBD1. The germline CDR1 and CDR2 sequences are SEHNR and FQNEAQ (reference sequence). Unmatched junction bases numbered 6, after V lost 6 bases and J lost 6 bases. This CDR3 has 13 amino acids. In DNA, the CDR3 is TGTGCCAGCAGGCAGGACAGGGTACCTGAAGCTTTCTTT. Residues: CASRQDRVPEAFF.

The V gene is TRBV29-1, the J gene TRBJ2-3; D unclear. The CDR3 has 12 residues. Germline assignment: CDR1 SQVTM and CDR2 ANQGSEA. With 5 bases removed from V and 0 bases from J, the gap between germline ends came to 6 bases. The CDR3 protein is CSVRSSTDTQYF. CDR3 bases: TGCAGCGTTCGGTCTAGCACAGATACGCAGTATTTT.

The chain combines TRBV18 with TRBJ2-7; 8 bases match TRBD2. The CDR3 is 13 amino acids. V shed 5 bases, J shed 5 bases, and the junction held 5 bases outside the gene matches. In germline, CDR1 is KGHSH, CDR2 LQKENI. The CDR3 nucleotides read TGTGCCAGCTCAATAGCGGGAAGGGACGAGCAGTACTTC. It yields the protein CASSIAGRDEQYF.

The CDR3 DNA reads TGCGCCAGCAGCCAAGCAGGCACGTCCTATGGCTACACCTTC. Residues: CASSQAGTSYGYTF. The V and J genes are TRBV4-1 and TRBJ1-2; the D is unclear. The germline V gene has CDR1 MGHRA and CDR2 YSYEKL. The V end lost 1 base, the J end lost 4 bases, and 10 bases lay between the germline ends. The CDR3 consists of 14 residues.

This chain links TRBV11-1 with TRBJ2-1, with 9 bases identical to TRBD2. V trimming: 3 bases; J trimming: 7 bases; junction bases outside the gene matches: 4. The CDR3 loop spans 14 amino acids. The V gene's germline CDR1 is SGHAT and CDR2 FQDESV (reference sequence). The CDR3 loop is CASSLISGSNEQFF. CDR3 sequence (DNA): TGTGCCAGCAGCTTGATTAGCGGGAGTAATGAGCAGTTCTTC.

Only one count was recorded for this clone. J is TRBJ1-2 and V is TRBV14, with TRBD1 as a possible D gene (5 bases). Between the trimmed V and J ends, which lost 1 base and 5 bases, there was a span of 8 bases. The CDR3 has 13 residues. Germline V gives CDR1 SGHDN, CDR2 FVKESK. The CDR3 is CASSQGQFYGYTF. CDR3 bases: TGTGCCAGCAGCCAAGGACAGTTTTATGGCTACACCTTC.

This clone was seen more than once but under ten times. The V call is TRBV4-2, the J call TRBJ2-2; perhaps TRBD2 as D (6 bases). Trimming left V 4 bases short and J 6 bases short, with 18 bases between. CDR1 is LGHNA and CDR2 is YNFKEQ in the germline V gene. This CDR3 comprises 16 residues. As DNA, the CDR3 is TGTGCCAGCAGCCCCAGGTCGGGAGTATGGGCCGGGGAGCTGTTTTTT. Translated, it gives CASSPRSGVWAGELFF.

This chain uses TRBV6-1 with TRBJ2-7; D is possibly TRBD1 (6 bases). The germline gives CDR1 MNHNS, CDR2 SASEGT. V dropped 10 bases and J dropped 0 bases, with 16 bases sitting between them. The CDR3 is made up of 14 amino acids. The CDR3 region has the DNA TGTGCCACCGTGGGACATAACAGCTCCTACGAGCAGTACTTC. It encodes CATVGHNSSYEQYF.

This clone was counted only a few times. This chain links TRBV29-1 with TRBJ2-3, with 12 bases that match TRBD2. The CDR3 has 14 residues. J lost 5 bases, V lost 4 bases, and 4 bases had no gene match. The germline gives CDR1 SQVTM, CDR2 ANQGSEA. The CDR3 DNA is TGCAGCGTTGGGAGACTAGCGGGAGAAGATACGCAGTATTTT. Protein: CSVGRLAGEDTQYF.

The chain carries TRBV5-1 and TRBJ2-2; D not certain. The CDR3 loop spans 15 amino acids. V was trimmed by 4 bases and J by 0 bases, leaving 10 bases between them. Germline lookup yields CDR1 SGHRS and CDR2 YFSETQ. The CDR3 nucleotides are TGCGCCAGCAGCCCGAGAGTTGCGAACACCGGGGAGCTGTTTTTT. Protein: CASSPRVANTGELFF.

As for this clone: The sample has other DNA sequences that encode this CDR3 too. The V gene is TRBV7-9, the J gene TRBJ2-3; 9 nucleotides line up with TRBD2. Per germline, CDR1 SEHNR and CDR2 FQNEAQ (reference sequence). The CDR3 spans 16 residues. J was trimmed by 3 bases and V by 5 bases; bases with no gene match: 9. CDR3 DNA sequence: TGTGCCAGCAGCCTCTTAACTAGCGGGTCTACAGATACGCAGTATTTT. Residues: CASSLLTSGSTDTQYF. The full variable domain, rest sourced from reference TRBV7-9 and TRBJ2-3, is DTGVSQNPRHKITKRGQNVTFRCDPISEHNRLYWYRQTLGQGPEFLTYFQNEAQLEKSRLLSDRFSAERPKGSFSTLEIQRTEQGDSAMYLCASSLLTSGSTDTQYFGPGTRLTVL.

The chain joins TRBV7-9 to TRBJ2-3, with D tentatively TRBD2 (6 bases). The germline CDR1 and CDR2 sequences are SEHNR and FQNEAQ (reference sequence). V shed 5 bases and J shed 6 bases, with 12 bases lying between them. The CDR3 has 13 amino acids. The CDR3 loop is CASSGTGKDTQYF. CDR3 bases: TGTGCCAGCAGCGGGACTGGGAAGGATACGCAGTATTTT.

The rearrangement uses TRBV10-2 and TRBJ1-3, with unresolved D. This CDR3 has 15 residues. Germline CDR1 WSHSY, CDR2 SAAADI. Trimming shortened V by 2 bases and J by 3 bases, and 11 bases separated the two germline ends. CDR3 in amino acids: CASSEPGEGGNTIYF. The CDR3 DNA sequence: TGCGCCAGCAGTGAGCCTGGCGAGGGTGGAAACACCATATATTTT.